Presented here are 14 T cell receptor beta chains from one specimen sequenced in a study of CD8 T cells in Susac syndrome. Random hexamers were used to reverse transcribe an amount of roughly 0.45 to 1 ug RNA. TCRdb ran MiXCR on the immunoSEQ multiplex PCR reads and lists one entry per CDR3 protein. The table lists about 190,000 distinct CDR3 sequences, 85% to 95% of them singletons. The specimen sequenced was CD4+ T cells from PBMCs. The source of these receptors is a human donor in good health.

The V gene is TRBV5-1, the J gene TRBJ2-1, with TRBD1 identical over 7 bases. Looked up from germline, CDR1 is SGHRS and CDR2 is YFSETQ. This CDR3 contains 14 residues. V lost 0 bases and J lost 6; bases outside the gene matches: 3. The CDR3 DNA sequence: TGCGCCAGCAGCTTGGGCACAGGGGTCAATGAGCAGTTCTTC. As protein: CASSLGTGVNEQFF.

The V and J genes are TRBV6-6 and TRBJ1-5, with TRBD1 matching over 8 bases. This CDR3 contains 16 residues. Germline V CDR1 and CDR2: MNHNY, SVGAGI (reference sequence). V shed 2 bases and J 3 bases; nucleotides not matched to a gene: 6. The CDR3 bases are TGTGCCAGCAGTTACCTCGGGACAGGAACCAATCAGCCCCAGCATTTT. Translated, it gives CASSYLGTGTNQPQHF.

The rearrangement uses TRBV7-3 and TRBJ1-2; 7 nucleotides match TRBD1. V was clipped by 6 bases and J by 2 bases; unmatched bases: 6. The length of the CDR3 is 14 residues. Germline lookup yields CDR1 SGHTA and CDR2 FQGTGA. The DNA of the CDR3 is TGTGCCAGCAGTTCGACAGGGAGGAACTATGGCTACACCTTC. Translating it yields CASSSTGRNYGYTF.

With regard to this clonotype: Sequence at one end of the junction differs from germline and may be a read error. The chain recombines TRBV30 with TRBJ1-6, with D unresolved. CDR3 length: 14 amino acids. The V gene's germline CDR1 is GTSNPN and CDR2 SVGIG (reference sequence). The CDR3 region is CAWSDDKYNSPLHF. CDR3 in DNA: TGTGCCTGGAGCGATGACAAGTATAATTCCCCCCTCCACTTT.

The V gene is TRBV3-1, the J gene TRBJ2-7; maybe TRBD1 (5 bases). This CDR3 has 13 residues. CDR1 and CDR2 from the germline V gene are LGHDT and YNNKEL (reference sequence). Deletions cut 2 bases from V and 2 bases from J, with 7 bases between. CDR3 residues: CASSQHRPYEQYF. CDR3 DNA: TGTGCCAGCAGCCAACACAGGCCCTACGAGCAGTACTTC.

The J gene is TRBJ1-1, the V gene TRBV5-6; D remains ambiguous. Trimming stripped 2 bases from V and 10 bases from J, with 15 bases between. Germline V gene lookup returns CDR1 SGHDT and CDR2 YYEEEE. CDR3 length: 13 amino acids. CDR3: CASSFGVQTGAFF. The CDR3 coding sequence is TGTGCCAGCAGCTTTGGGGTCCAAACGGGAGCTTTCTTT.

The J gene is TRBJ1-5, the V gene TRBV20-1; D remains ambiguous. The V gene's germline CDR1 is DFQATT and CDR2 SNEGSKA (reference sequence). The V end lost 2 bases, the J end lost 3 bases, and 8 bases lay between the germline ends. This CDR3 contains 13 residues. DNA of the CDR3: TGCAGTGCTAGAAGGGAGGCCAATCAGCCCCAGCATTTT. Translating gives CSARREANQPQHF.

The chain links TRBV6-6 to TRBJ2-3, with D possibly TRBD2 on 7 matching bases. This CDR3 spans 15 amino acids. Trimming cost V 10 bases and J 2 bases, with 19 bases left between them. Per germline, CDR1 MNHNY and CDR2 SVGAGI (reference sequence). In DNA, the CDR3 is TGTGCCACCCGGGGGGCCAAGTTGAACACAGATACGCAGTATTTT. Translated, it gives CATRGAKLNTDTQYF.

V is TRBV7-3 and J is TRBJ1-2; 11 bases match TRBD1. Trimming took 5 bases from V and 4 from J; bases not matched to a gene: 6. The V gene's germline CDR1 is SGHTA and CDR2 FQGTGA. CDR3 length: 15 residues. The CDR3: CASSPGQGAGYGYTF. In DNA, the CDR3 is TGTGCCAGCAGCCCTGGACAGGGGGCGGGCTATGGCTACACCTTC. The full variable domain, rest sourced from reference TRBV7-3 and TRBJ1-2, is GAGVSQTPSNKVTEKGKYVELRCDPISGHTALYWYRQSLGQGPEFLIYFQGTGAADDSGLPNDRFFAVRPEGSVSTLKIQRTERGDSAVYLCASSPGQGAGYGYTFGSGTRLTVV.

CDR3 region: CSVLTTGEDFSGANVLTF. The CDR3 DNA sequence: TGCAGCGTTCTTACGACAGGGGAAGACTTCTCTGGGGCCAACGTCCTGACTTTC. The chain combines TRBV29-1 with TRBJ2-6; 8 bases match TRBD1. This CDR3 region has 18 residues. Trimming took 5 bases from V and 0 from J; bases not matched to a gene: 12. Germline assignment: CDR1 SQVTM and CDR2 ANQGSEA.

A single count supports this clonotype. This sequence joins TRBV7-2 and TRBJ2-1; 7 bases are shared with TRBD2. J lost 5 bases, V lost 5 bases, and 12 bases had no gene match. This CDR3 comprises 16 residues. Germline CDR1 is SGHTA and CDR2 is FQGNSA. The CDR3 DNA is TGTGCCAGCAGCAGACCCCTGGGAGGGTCGGACAATGAGCAGTTCTTC. It specifies CASSRPLGGSDNEQFF.

The chain links TRBV14 to TRBJ2-7; the match to TRBD1 covers 9 bases. J was trimmed by 8 bases and V by 1 base; bases with no gene match: 6. Germline CDR1 and CDR2: SGHDN and FVKESK. CDR3 length equals 14 residues. The CDR3 nucleotides are TGTGCCAGCAGCCAAGTCCCCGGGACAGGGAAGCAGTACTTC. Translated, it gives CASSQVPGTGKQYF.

The V call is TRBV28, the J call TRBJ2-3; 9 nucleotides agree with TRBD2. Losses at the gene ends were 3 bases for V and 3 bases for J; bases not matched to a gene: 7. Germline lookup yields CDR1 MDHEN and CDR2 SYDVKM. The CDR3 runs to 16 residues. The CDR3 region has the DNA TGTGCCAGCAGTTTTATGGCGGGGGGGCTAACAGATACGCAGTATTTT. Translating it yields CASSFMAGGLTDTQYF.

The gene calls are TRBV6-1 and TRBJ2-7; no firm D call. Germline V gene data show CDR1 as MNHNS and CDR2 as SASEGT. Trimming left V 6 bases short and J 6 bases short, with 9 bases between. The CDR3 is made up of 11 amino acids. The CDR3 spells CASRALGEQYF. CDR3 coding DNA: TGTGCCAGCAGGGCCCTGGGCGAGCAGTACTTC.